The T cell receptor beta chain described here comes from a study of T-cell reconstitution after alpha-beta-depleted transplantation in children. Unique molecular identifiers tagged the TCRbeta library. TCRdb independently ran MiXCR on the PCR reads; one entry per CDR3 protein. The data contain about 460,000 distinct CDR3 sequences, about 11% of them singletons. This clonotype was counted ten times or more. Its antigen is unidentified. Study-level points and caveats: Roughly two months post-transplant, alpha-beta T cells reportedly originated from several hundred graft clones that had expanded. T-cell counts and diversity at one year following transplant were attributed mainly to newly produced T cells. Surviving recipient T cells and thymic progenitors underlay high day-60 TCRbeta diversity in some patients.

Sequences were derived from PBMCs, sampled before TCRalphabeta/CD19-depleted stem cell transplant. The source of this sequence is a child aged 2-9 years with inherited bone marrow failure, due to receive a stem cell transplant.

Here the CDR3 reads CASSQAFGRGTYEQYF. The CDR3 region has the DNA TGTGCCAGCAGCCAAGCCTTTGGGAGGGGGACCTACGAGCAGTACTTC. V and J are TRBV14 and TRBJ2-7; tentative D call: TRBD2 (7 bases). Germline V lookup: CDR1 SGHDN, CDR2 FVKESK. The V gene lost 1 base and the J gene lost 2 bases, with 15 bases spanning the gap. There are 16 residues in the CDR3.